These 16 T cell receptor beta chains were all obtained from the same sample, sequenced in a study of T cells in tumors after PD-1 blockade. The assay was immunoSEQ multiplex PCR, and TCRdb's table has in-frame clones only and misses some. Of fewer than 25,000 clones in the sample, nearly 85% were seen once. The material sequenced was PBMCs, taken after anti-PD-1 treatment. These receptors were obtained from a human donor with basal cell carcinoma.

This clone came up once. The chain combines TRBV7-9 with TRBJ2-2, with 12 bases lining up with TRBD2. Germline trimming cut 5 bases from V and 6 bases from J; bases unmatched to any gene: 7. The V gene's germline CDR1 is SEHNR and CDR2 FQNEAQ (reference sequence). This CDR3 has 16 residues. The CDR3 nucleotides read TGTGCCAGCAGCCCACGGGCTAGCGGGGGGGCCGGGGAGCTGTTTTTT. It encodes CASSPRASGGAGELFF.

V is TRBV30 and J is TRBJ2-2; D is undetermined. Germline CDR1 GTSNPN, CDR2 SVGIG (reference sequence). CDR3 length: 11 amino acids. The germline V and J ends were trimmed by 5 bases and 1 base, with 2 bases remaining between them. The CDR3 bases are TGTGCCTGGGAGAACACCGGGGAGCTGTTTTTT. Residues: CAWENTGELFF. The whole variable domain, filled in from reference TRBV30 and TRBJ2-2, reads SQTIHQWPATLVQPVGSPLSLECTVEGTSNPNLYWYRQAAGRGLQLLFYSVGIGQISSEVPQNLSASRPQDRQFILSSKKLLLSDSGFYLCAWENTGELFFGEGSRLTVL.

This chain uses TRBV3-1 (or the pseudogene TRBV3-2) with TRBJ2-1; D is ambiguous. This CDR3 has 12 residues. Trimming stripped 1 base from V and 5 bases from J, with 3 bases between. The germline V gene encodes CDR1 LGHDT and CDR2 YNNKEL (reference sequence). In DNA form, the CDR3 reads TGTGCCAGCAGCCAAGCAGACAATGAGCAGTTCTTC. Its protein product is CASSQADNEQFF.

The chain employs TRBV9 and TRBJ2-3; 11 bases fit TRBD2. The germline CDR1 and CDR2 sequences are SGDLS and YYNGEE. The V and J ends lost 0 bases and 4 bases, in that order; junction bases with no gene match: 10. The CDR3 has 18 residues. The CDR3 sequence: CASSVGPNPGLAADTQYF. CDR3 in DNA: TGTGCCAGCAGCGTAGGCCCAAATCCGGGACTAGCGGCAGATACGCAGTATTTT.

The chain links TRBV4-1 to TRBJ2-2, with TRBD2 matching 11 bases. Unmatched junction bases numbered 10, after V lost 2 bases and J lost 2 bases. The V gene's germline CDR1 is MGHRA and CDR2 YSYEKL. The CDR3 is made up of 19 amino acids. In nucleotides, the CDR3 is TGCGCCAGCAGCCAACTGGTGGCTAGCGGGGGGAGAAACACCGGGGAGCTGTTTTTT. The encoded protein is CASSQLVASGGRNTGELFF.

V gene TRBV6-5 combines with J gene TRBJ2-4, with a tentative D call TRBD2 (7 bases). Trimming cost V 7 bases and J 8 bases, with 21 bases left between them. This CDR3 is 15 amino acids long. In germline, CDR1 is MNHEY, CDR2 SVGAGI. CDR3 coding DNA: TGTGCCAGCATGAGGGGGGCTAGCGGAGGGGACATTCAGTACTTC. Its protein is CASMRGASGGDIQYF.

V gene TRBV2 combines with J gene TRBJ1-5; 9 bases align to TRBD1. With 7 bases clipped from V and 1 base from J, the junction kept 5 bases outside the gene matches. The CDR3 is 15 amino acids. The germline V gene has CDR1 SNHLY and CDR2 FYNNEI. CDR3 loop: CASMKDRGSNQPQHF. The CDR3 DNA sequence: TGTGCCAGCATGAAGGACAGGGGAAGCAATCAGCCCCAGCATTTT.

The V call is TRBV5-5, the J call TRBJ1-5; 8 nucleotides match TRBD1. Germline V lookup: CDR1 SGHKS, CDR2 YYEKEE (reference sequence). The ends lost 3 bases at V and 6 bases at J; junction bases unmatched: 20. The CDR3 spans 19 residues. Written as DNA, the CDR3 is TGTGCCAGCAGCTCCCTGGGGCAGGGGGCGAGTTCTGGGAGTCAGCCCCAGCATTTT. Its protein product is CASSSLGQGASSGSQPQHF. The whole variable domain, remainder taken from reference TRBV5-5 and TRBJ1-5, is DAGVTQSPTHLIKTRGQQVTLRCSPISGHKSVSWYQQVLGQGPQFIFQYYEKEERGRGNFPDRFSARQFPNYSSELNVNALLLGDSALYLCASSSLGQGASSGSQPQHFGDGTRLSIL.

V usage is TRBV5-1 and J usage is TRBJ1-4; D perhaps matches TRBD1 (5 bases). The CDR3 is 17 residues long. V lost 0 bases to trimming and J lost 4 bases, with 16 bases between them. Germline CDR1 reads SGHRS; CDR2 reads YFSETQ. The CDR3 coding sequence is TGCGCCAGCAGCTTGGCGGGGACCACCAGTTATAATGAAAAACTGTTTTTT. It encodes CASSLAGTTSYNEKLFF.

The rearrangement joins TRBV29-1 to TRBJ1-2; D possibly corresponds to TRBD1 (5 bases). The germline V gene encodes CDR1 SQVTM and CDR2 ANQGSEA. Trimming pared 5 bases from V and 5 bases from J, leaving 15 bases between. CDR3 length: 13 residues. CDR3 protein: CSVPKTAIYGYTF. The CDR3 region has the DNA TGCAGCGTTCCGAAGACAGCCATTTATGGCTACACCTTC.

The gene calls are TRBV5-1 and TRBJ2-5; 12 nucleotides agree with TRBD2. This CDR3 has 16 residues. The germline CDR1 and CDR2 sequences are SGHRS and YFSETQ. V was pared by 4 bases and J by 5 bases, with 9 bases of the junction left unmatched. The DNA for the CDR3 is TGCGCCAGCAGCGACGCTAGCGGGGGGGCCATGGAGACCCAGTACTTC. It yields the protein CASSDASGGAMETQYF.

This chain connects TRBV10-2 to TRBJ2-2; the D gene is possibly TRBD1 (7 bases). Germline V lookup: CDR1 WSHSY, CDR2 SAAADI. With 0 bases removed from V and 4 bases from J, the gap between germline ends came to 9 bases. The CDR3 extends over 15 amino acids. The CDR3 spells CASSESQGGTGELFF. The CDR3 bases are TGCGCCAGCAGTGAGTCGCAGGGGGGCACCGGGGAGCTGTTTTTT.

CDR3 residues: CASSLTVNQPQHF. The CDR3, as DNA: TGCGCCAGCAGCTTGACAGTGAACCAGCCCCAGCATTTT. The V gene is TRBV5-1, the J gene TRBJ1-5; D is unresolved. V was pared by 1 base and J by 7 bases, with 9 bases between. Germline values: CDR1 SGHRS, CDR2 YFSETQ. The CDR3 length is 13 residues.

The chain combines TRBV7-2 with TRBJ1-5; maybe TRBD1 (5 bases). There are 15 residues in the CDR3. CDR1 is SGHTA and CDR2 is FQGNSA in the germline V gene. With 3 bases removed from V and 4 bases from J, the gap between germline ends came to 13 bases. This CDR3 is CASSLDAGGNQPQHF. In nucleotides, the CDR3 is TGTGCCAGCAGCTTGGACGCCGGGGGAAATCAGCCCCAGCATTTT.

The chain couples TRBV5-1 to TRBJ2-7; the D call may be TRBD1 or TRBD2 (6 bases each). This CDR3 spans 14 amino acids. CDR1 SGHRS and CDR2 YFSETQ come from the germline V gene. With 4 bases removed from V and 0 bases from J, the gap between germline ends came to 11 bases. The CDR3 DNA is TGCGCCAGCAGCAGACAGGAGGGCTCCTACGAGCAGTACTTC. Translation gives CASSRQEGSYEQYF.

The chain has TRBV5-6 and TRBJ2-5; possibly TRBD1 or TRBD2 for D (5 bases each). Trimming stripped 1 base from V and 2 bases from J, with 9 bases between. CDR1 and CDR2 (germline): SGHDT, YYEEEE. The CDR3 has 14 residues. Here the CDR3 DNA reads TGTGCCAGCAGCTTGCCGAGGGGACAAGAGACCCAGTACTTC. Translation: CASSLPRGQETQYF.